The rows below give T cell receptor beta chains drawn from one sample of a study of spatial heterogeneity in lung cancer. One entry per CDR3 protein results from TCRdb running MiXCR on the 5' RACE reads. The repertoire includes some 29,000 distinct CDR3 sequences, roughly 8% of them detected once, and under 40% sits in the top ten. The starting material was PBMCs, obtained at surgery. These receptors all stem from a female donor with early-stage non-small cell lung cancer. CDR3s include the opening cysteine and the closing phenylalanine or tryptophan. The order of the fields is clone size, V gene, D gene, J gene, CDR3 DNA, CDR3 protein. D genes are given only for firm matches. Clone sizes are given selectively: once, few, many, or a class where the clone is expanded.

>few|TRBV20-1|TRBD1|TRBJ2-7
TGCAGTGCTGGCGGCGACAGGGTAGGCGAGCAGTACTTC
CSAGGDRVGEQYF
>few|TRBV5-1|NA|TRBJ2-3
TGCGCCAGCAGCTTCACAGATACGCAGTATTTT
CASSFTDTQYF
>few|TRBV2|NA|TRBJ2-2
TGTGCCAGCAGGCGTCTCTGGAACACCGGGGAGCTGTTTTTT
CASRRLWNTGELFF
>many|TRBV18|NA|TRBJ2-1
TGTGCCAGCTCACGGGAGGGGGCCTCCTACAATGAGCAGTTCTTC
CASSREGASYNEQFF
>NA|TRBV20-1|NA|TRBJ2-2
TGCAGTGCCCCCCTGGTGAGGAACACCGGGGAGCTGTTTTTT
CSAPLVRNTGELFF
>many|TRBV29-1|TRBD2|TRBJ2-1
TGCAGCGGCCTACTAGCGGGACCCTACAATGAGCAGTTCTTC
CSGLLAGPYNEQFF
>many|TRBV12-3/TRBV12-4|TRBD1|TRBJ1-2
TGTGCCAGCAGTTTTGCTTGGACAGGGGCGACCTATGGCTACACCTTC
CASSFAWTGATYGYTF
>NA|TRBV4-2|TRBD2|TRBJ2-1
TGTGCCAGCAGCGCCAGAACTAGCGGGAGTCTCAATGAGCAGTTCTTC
CASSARTSGSLNEQFF
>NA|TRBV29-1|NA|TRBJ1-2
TGCAGCGCCGGGGACTTCGGCTATGGCTACACCTTC
CSAGDFGYGYTF
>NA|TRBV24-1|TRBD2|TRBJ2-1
TGTGCCACCAGTGATTACAGCGGGAGTTACAATGAGCAGTTCTTC
CATSDYSGSYNEQFF
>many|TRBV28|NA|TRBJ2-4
TGTGCTACAGCGGGCGGACCAAACATTCAGTACTTC
CATAGGPNIQYF
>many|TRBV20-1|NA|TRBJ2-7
TGCAGTGCTCTGAGTGGAACAGTCTCCTACGAGCAGTACTTC
CSALSGTVSYEQYF
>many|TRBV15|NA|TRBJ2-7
TGTGCCACCAGCAAGGGTGGGACAAGCTCCTACGAGCAGTACTTC
CATSKGGTSSYEQYF
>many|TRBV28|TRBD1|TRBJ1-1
TGTGCCAGCGGGAGTGGACAGGTGAACACTGAAGCTTTCTTT
CASGSGQVNTEAFF
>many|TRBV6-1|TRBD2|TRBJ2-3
TGTGCCAGCAGTGTTACGGGGGGAGAACGAGATACGCAGTATTTT
CASSVTGGERDTQYF
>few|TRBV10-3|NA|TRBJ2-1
TGTGCCATCTCCTCGGGACTGTTCAATGAGCAGTTCTTC
CAISSGLFNEQFF
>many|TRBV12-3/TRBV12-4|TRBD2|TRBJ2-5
TGTGCCATCAGGACTAGCGGACAAGAGACCCAGTACTTC
CAIRTSGQETQYF
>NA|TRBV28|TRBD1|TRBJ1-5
TGTGCCAGCAGTAGTTTCGGGACAGGTAGCCGCAATCAGCCCCAGCATTTT
CASSSFGTGSRNQPQHF
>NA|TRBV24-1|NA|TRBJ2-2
TGTGCCACCAGTGATTTGGCTACCTCTGGCACCGGGGAGCTGTTTTTT
CATSDLATSGTGELFF
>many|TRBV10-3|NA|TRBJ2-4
TGTGCCATCAGTGATAGCCCCCTAGGGAACGCAAACATTCAGTACTTC
CAISDSPLGNANIQYF
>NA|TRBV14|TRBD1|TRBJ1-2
TGTGCCAGCAGCCAAGGGGACAGGGCCCCTCATTTCTATGGCTACACCTTC
CASSQGDRAPHFYGYTF
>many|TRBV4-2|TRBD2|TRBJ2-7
TGTGCCAGCAGCCAGATAGCGGGAACATACGAGCAGTACTTC
CASSQIAGTYEQYF
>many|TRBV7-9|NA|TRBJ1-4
TGTGCCAGCAGCTTAGCACCTGCAACTAATGAAAAACTGTTTTTT
CASSLAPATNEKLFF
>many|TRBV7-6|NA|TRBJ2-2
TGTGCCAGCAGCTTAGGGGAGAACACCGGGGAGCTGTTTTTT
CASSLGENTGELFF
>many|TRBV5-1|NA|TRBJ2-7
TGCGCCAGCAGCCCCAGCGATCCCGCCTACGAGCAGTACTTC
CASSPSDPAYEQYF
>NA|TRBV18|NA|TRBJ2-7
TGTGCCAGCTCACCACGAAGGGATACCTACGAGCAGTACTTC
CASSPRRDTYEQYF
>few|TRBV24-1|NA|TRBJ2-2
TGTGCCGCGAAGGTCGGGTTTCAAGGGTGGGAACCGAACACCGGGGAGCTGTTTTTT
CAAKVGFQGWEPNTGELFF
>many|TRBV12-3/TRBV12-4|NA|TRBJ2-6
TGTGCCAGCTCCCCCTCTGGGGCCAACGTCCTGACTTTC
CASSPSGANVLTF
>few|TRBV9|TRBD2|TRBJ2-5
TGTGCCAGCAGCGCAATTGGACTAGCGGGAGGGCCGGGGGAGACCCAGTACTTC
CASSAIGLAGGPGETQYF
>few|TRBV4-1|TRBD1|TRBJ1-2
TGCGCCAGCAGCCAGGGGGTGACAGGGGCCGACGGCTACACCTTC
CASSQGVTGADGYTF
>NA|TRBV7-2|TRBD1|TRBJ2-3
TGTGCCAGCAGCTTAGATGGGACAGGGATCACAGATACGCAGTATTTT
CASSLDGTGITDTQYF
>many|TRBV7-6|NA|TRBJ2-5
TGTGCCAGCAGCTTAGCGCCCCAGCGCCAGTACTTC
CASSLAPQRQYF
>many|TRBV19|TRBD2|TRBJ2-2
TGTGCCAGTAGTACCCCTAGCGGGAGTGTGTCCGGGGAGCTGTTTTTT
CASSTPSGSVSGELFF
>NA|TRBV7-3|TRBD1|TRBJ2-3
TGTGCCAGCAGCTCCCCAGGACAGGCAGATACGCAGTATTTT
CASSSPGQADTQYF
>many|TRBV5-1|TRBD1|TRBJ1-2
TGCGCCAGCAGCCCGGGACAGCTCGGCTACACCTTC
CASSPGQLGYTF
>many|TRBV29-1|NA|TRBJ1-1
TGCAGCGCCCTTATGACCACTGAAGCTTTCTTT
CSALMTTEAFF
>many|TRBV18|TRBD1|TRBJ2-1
TGTGCCAGCTCTCGTACAGGGGGCAGTGGGAATGAGCAGTTCTTC
CASSRTGGSGNEQFF